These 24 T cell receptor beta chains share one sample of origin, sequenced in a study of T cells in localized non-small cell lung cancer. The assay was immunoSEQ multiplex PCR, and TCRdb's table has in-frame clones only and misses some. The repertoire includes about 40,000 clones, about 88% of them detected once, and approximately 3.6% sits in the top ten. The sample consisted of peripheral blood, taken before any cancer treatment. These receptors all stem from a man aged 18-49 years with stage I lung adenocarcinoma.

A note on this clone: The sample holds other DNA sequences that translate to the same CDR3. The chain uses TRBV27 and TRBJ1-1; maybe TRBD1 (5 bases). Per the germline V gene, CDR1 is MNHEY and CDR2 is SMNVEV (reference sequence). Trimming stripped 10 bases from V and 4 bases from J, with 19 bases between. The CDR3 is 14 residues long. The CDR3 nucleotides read TGTGCCACCCTCCGCGGGGGACTGGGCACTGAAGCTTTCTTT. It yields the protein CATLRGGLGTEAFF.

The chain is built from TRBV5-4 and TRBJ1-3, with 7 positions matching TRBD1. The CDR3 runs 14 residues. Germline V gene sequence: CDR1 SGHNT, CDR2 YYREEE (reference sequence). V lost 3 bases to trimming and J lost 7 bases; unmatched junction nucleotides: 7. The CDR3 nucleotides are TGTGCCAGCAGCTCCCCGGGACAGCTCAACACCATATATTTT. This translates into CASSSPGQLNTIYF.

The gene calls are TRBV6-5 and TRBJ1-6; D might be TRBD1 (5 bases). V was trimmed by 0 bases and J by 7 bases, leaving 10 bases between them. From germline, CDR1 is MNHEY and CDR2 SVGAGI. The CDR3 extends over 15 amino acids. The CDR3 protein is CASSYSGTANSPLHF. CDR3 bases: TGTGCCAGCAGTTACTCGGGGACGGCGAATTCACCCCTCCACTTT.

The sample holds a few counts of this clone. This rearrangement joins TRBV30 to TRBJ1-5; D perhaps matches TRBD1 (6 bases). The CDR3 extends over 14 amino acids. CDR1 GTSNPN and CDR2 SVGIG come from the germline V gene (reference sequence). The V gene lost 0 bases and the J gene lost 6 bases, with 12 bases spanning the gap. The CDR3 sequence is CAWSVGQSSQPQHF. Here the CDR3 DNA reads TGTGCCTGGAGTGTGGGACAATCGAGTCAGCCCCAGCATTTT.

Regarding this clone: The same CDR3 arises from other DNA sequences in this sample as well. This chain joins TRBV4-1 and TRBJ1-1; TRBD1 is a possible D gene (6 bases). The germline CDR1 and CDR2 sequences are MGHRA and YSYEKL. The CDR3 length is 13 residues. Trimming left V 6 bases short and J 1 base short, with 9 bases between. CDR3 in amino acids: CASRVTGNTEAFF. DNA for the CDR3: TGCGCCAGCAGGGTGACAGGGAACACTGAAGCTTTCTTT.

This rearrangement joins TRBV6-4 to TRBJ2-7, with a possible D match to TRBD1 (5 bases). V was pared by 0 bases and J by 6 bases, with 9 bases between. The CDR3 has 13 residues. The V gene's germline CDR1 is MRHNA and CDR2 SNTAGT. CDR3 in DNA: TGTGCCAGCAGTGACTCGGGGCCTCGCGAGCAGTACTTC. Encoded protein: CASSDSGPREQYF.

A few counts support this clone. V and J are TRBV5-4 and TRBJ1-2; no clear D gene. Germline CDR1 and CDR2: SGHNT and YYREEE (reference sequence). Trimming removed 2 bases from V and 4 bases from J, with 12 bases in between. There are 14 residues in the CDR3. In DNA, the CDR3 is TGTGCCAGCAGCTTCGATCAAGACTCCTATGGCTACACCTTC. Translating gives CASSFDQDSYGYTF.

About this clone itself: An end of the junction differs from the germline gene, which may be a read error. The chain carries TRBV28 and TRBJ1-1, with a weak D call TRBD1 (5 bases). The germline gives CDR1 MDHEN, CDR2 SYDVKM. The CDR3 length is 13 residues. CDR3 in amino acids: CAGSLGRVEKAFF. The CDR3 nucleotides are TGTGCCGGCAGTTTGGGCAGGGTGGAGAAGGCTTTCTTT.

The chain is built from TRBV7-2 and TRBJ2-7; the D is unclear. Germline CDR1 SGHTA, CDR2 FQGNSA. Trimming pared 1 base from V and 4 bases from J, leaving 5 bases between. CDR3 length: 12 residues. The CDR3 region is CASSLVGYEQYF. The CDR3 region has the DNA TGTGCCAGCAGCTTAGTTGGTTACGAGCAGTACTTC.

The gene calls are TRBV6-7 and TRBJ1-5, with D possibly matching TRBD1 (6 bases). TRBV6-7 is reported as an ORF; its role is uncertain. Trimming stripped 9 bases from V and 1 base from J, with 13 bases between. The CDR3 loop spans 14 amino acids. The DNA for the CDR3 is TGTGCCAGAAAACAGGGCTCAAGCAATCAGCCCCAGCATTTT. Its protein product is CARKQGSSNQPQHF.

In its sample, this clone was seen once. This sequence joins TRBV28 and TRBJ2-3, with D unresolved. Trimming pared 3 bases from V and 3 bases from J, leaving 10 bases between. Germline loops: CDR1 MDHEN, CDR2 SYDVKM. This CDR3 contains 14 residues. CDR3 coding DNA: TGTGCCAGCAGTTTTCCACGACCTACAGATACGCAGTATTTT. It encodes CASSFPRPTDTQYF.

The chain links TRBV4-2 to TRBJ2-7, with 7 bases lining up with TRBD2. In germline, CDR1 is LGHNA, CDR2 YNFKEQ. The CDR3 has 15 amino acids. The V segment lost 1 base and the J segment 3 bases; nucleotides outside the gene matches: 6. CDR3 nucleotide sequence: TGTGCCAGCAGCCAAGCTGAGGGAGGGTACTACGAGCAGTACTTC. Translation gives CASSQAEGGYYEQYF.

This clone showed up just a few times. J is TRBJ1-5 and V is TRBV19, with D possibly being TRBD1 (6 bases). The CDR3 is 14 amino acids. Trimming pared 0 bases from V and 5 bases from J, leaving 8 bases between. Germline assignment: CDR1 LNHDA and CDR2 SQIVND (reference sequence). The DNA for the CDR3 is TGTGCCAGTAGTATAGATCACAGGGATCAGCCCCAGCATTTT. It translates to CASSIDHRDQPQHF.

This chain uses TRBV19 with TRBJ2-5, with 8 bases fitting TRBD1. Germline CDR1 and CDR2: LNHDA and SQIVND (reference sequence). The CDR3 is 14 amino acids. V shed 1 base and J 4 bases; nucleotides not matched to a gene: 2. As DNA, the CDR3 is TGTGCCAGTAGTATAGGTCAGGGGGCAGAGACCCAGTACTTC. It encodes CASSIGQGAETQYF. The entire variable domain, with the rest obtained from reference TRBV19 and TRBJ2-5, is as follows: DGGITQSPKYLFRKEGQNVTLSCEQNLNHDAMYWYRQDPGQGLRLIYYSQIVNDFQKGDIAEGYSVSREKKESFPLTVTSAQKNPTAFYLCASSIGQGAETQYFGPGTRLLVL.

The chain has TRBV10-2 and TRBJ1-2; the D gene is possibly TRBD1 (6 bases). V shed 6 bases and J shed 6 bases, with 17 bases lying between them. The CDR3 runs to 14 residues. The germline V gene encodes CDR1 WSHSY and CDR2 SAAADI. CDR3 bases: TGCGCCAGCAGCGTAATGGACGGACAGAATGGCTACACCTTC. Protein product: CASSVMDGQNGYTF.

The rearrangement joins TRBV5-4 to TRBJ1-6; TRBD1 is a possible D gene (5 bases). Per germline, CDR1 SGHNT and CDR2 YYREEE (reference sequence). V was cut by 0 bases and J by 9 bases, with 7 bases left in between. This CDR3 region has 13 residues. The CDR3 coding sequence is TGTGCCAGCAGCTTGGCGCAGGGTTCACCCCTCCACTTT. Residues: CASSLAQGSPLHF.

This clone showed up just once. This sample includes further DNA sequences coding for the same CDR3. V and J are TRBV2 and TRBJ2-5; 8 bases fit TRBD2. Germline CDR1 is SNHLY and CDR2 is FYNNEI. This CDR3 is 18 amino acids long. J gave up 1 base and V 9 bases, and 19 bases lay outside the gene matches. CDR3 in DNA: TGTGCCAGTCGGGCGGGGGCGGGGGGCCGATTAATCCAAGAGACCCAGTACTTC. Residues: CASRAGAGGRLIQETQYF.

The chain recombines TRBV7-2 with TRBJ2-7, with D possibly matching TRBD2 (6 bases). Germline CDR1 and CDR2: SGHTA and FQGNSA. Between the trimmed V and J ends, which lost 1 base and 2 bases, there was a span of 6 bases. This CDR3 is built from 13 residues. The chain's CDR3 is CASSLGTTYEQYF. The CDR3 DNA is TGTGCCAGCAGCTTAGGGACTACCTACGAGCAGTACTTC. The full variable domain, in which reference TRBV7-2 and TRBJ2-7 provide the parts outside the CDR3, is GAGVSQSPSNKVTEKGKDVELRCDPISGHTALYWYRQSLGQGLEFLIYFQGNSAPDKSGLPSDRFSAERTGGSVSTLTIQRTQQEDSAVYLCASSLGTTYEQYFGPGTRLTVT.

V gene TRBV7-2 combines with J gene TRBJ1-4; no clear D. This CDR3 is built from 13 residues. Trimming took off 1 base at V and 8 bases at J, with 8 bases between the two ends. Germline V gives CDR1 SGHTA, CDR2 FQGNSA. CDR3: CASSLGAQEKLFF. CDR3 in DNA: TGTGCCAGCAGCTTAGGAGCACAAGAAAAACTGTTTTTT.

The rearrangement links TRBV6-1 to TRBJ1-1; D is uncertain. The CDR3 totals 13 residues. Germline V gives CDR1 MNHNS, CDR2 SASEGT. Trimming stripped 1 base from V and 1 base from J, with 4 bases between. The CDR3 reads CASSEVRNTEAFF. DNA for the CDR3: TGTGCCAGCAGTGAAGTAAGGAACACTGAAGCTTTCTTT.

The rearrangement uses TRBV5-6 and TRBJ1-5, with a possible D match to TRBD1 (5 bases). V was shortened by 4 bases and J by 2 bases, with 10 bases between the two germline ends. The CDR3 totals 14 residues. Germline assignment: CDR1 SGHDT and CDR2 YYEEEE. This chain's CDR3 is CASSTGGGNQPQHF. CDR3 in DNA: TGTGCCAGCAGCACCGGAGGGGGCAATCAGCCCCAGCATTTT.

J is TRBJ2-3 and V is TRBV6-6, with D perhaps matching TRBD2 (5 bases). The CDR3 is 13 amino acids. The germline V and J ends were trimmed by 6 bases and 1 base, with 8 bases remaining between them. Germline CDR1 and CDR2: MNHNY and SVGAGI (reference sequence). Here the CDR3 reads CASSRGGTDTQYF. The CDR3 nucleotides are TGTGCCAGCAGCCGGGGTGGCACAGATACGCAGTATTTT.

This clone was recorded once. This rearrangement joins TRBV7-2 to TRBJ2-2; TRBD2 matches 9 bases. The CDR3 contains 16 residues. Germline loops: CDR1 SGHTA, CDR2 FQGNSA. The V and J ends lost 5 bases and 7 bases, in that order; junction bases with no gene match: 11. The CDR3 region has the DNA TGTGCCAGCAGCGGCAACGCGGGGGGGCGTATCGGGGAGCTGTTTTTT. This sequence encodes CASSGNAGGRIGELFF.

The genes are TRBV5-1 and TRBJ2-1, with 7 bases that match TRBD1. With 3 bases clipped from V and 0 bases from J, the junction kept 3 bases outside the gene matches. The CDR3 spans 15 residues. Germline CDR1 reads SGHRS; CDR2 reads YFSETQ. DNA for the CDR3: TGCGCCAGCAGCTCATCAGGGGGCTCCTACAATGAGCAGTTCTTC. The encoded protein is CASSSSGGSYNEQFF. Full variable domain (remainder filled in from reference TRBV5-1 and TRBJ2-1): KAGVTQTPRYLIKTRGQQVTLSCSPISGHRSVSWYQQTPGQGLQFLFEYFSETQRNKGNFPGRFSGRQFSNSRSEMNVSTLELGDSALYLCASSSSGGSYNEQFFGPGTRLTVL.